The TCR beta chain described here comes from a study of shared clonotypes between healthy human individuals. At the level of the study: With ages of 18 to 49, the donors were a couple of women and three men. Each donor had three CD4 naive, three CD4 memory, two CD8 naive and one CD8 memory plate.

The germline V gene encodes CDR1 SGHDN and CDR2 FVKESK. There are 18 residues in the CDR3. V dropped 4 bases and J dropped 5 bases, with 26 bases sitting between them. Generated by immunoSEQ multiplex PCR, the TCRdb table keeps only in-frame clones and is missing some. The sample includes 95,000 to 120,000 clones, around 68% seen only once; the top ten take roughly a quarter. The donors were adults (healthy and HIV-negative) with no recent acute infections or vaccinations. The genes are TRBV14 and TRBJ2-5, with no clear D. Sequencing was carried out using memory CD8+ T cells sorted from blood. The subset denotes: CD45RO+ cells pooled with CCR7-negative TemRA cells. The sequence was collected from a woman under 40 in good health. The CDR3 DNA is TGTGCCAGCAGCCCCTTTGTGGGCGGTGTTGGCAAAACGGAGACCCAGTACTTC. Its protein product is CASSPFVGGVGKTETQYF.